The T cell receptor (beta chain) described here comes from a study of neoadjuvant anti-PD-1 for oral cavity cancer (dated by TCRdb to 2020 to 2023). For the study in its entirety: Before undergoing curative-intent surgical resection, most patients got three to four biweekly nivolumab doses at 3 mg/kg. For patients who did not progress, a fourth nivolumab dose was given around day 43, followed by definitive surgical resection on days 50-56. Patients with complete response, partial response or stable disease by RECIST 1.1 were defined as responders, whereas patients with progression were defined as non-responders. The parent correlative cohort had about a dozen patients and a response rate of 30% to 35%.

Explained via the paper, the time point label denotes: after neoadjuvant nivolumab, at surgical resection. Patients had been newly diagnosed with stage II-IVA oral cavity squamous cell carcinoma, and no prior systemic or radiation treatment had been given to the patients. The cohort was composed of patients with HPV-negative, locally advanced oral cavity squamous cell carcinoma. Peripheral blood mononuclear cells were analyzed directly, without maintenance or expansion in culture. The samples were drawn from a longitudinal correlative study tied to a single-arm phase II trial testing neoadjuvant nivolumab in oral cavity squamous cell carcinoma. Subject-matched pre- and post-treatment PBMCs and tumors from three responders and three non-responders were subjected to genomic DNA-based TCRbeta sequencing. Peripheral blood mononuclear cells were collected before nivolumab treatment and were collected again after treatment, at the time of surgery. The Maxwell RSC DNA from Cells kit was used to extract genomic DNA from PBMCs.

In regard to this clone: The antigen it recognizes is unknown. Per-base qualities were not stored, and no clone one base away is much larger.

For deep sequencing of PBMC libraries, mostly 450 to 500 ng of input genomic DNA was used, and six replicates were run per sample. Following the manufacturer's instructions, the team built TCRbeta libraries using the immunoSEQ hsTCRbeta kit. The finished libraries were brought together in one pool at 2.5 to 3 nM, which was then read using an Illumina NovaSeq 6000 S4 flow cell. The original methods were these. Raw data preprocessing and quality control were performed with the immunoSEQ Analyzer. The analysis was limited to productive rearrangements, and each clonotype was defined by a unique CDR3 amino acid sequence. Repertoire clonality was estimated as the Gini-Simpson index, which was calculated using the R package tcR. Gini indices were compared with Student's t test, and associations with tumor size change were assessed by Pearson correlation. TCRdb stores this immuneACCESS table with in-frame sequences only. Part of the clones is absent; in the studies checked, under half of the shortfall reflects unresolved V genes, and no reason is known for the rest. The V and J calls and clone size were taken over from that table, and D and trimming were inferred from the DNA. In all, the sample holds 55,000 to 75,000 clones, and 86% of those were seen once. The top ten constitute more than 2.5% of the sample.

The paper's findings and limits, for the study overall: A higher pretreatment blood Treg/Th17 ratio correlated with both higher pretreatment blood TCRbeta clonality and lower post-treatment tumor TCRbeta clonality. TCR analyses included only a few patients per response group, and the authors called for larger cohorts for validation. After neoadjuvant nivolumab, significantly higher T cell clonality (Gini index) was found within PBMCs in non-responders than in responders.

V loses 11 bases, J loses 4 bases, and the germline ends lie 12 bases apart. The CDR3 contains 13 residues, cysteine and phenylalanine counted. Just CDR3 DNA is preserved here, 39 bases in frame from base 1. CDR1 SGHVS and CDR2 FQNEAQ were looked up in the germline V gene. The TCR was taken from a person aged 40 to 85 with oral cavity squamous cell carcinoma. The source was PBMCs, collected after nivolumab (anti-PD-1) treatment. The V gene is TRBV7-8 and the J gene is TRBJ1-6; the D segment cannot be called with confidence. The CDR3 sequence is CASAKGYNSPLHF. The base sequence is TGTGCCTCGGCGAAAGGATATAATTCACCCCTCCACTTT.